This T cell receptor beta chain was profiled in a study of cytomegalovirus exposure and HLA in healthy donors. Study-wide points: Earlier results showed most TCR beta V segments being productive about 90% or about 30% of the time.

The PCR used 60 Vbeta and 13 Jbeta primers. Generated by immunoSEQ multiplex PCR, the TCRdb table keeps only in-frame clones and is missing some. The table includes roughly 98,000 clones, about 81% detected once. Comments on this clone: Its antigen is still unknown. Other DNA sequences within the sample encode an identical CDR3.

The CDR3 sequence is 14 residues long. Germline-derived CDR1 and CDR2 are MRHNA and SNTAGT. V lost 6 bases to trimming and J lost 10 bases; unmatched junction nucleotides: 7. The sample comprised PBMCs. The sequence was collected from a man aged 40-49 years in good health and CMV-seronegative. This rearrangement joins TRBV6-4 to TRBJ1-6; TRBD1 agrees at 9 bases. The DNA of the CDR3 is TGTGCCAGCAGCCTCGGGACAGGGAACTCACCCCTCCACTTT. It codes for CASSLGTGNSPLHF.